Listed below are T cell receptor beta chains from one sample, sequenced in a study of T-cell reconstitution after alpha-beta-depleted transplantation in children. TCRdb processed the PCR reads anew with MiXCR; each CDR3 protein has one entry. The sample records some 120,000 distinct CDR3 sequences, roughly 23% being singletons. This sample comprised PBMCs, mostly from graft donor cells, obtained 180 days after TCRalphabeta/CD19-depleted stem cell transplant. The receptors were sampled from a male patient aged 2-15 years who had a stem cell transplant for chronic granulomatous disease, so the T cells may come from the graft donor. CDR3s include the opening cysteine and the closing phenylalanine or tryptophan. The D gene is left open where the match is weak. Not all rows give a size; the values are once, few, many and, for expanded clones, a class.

CASSSGVTQPQHF TGTGCCAGCAGCTCCGGCGTTACGCAGCCCCAGCATTTT few TRBV7-9 NA TRBJ1-5
CASSLAGQGMYNEQFF TGCGCCAGCAGCTTGGCCGGACAGGGGATGTACAATGAGCAGTTCTTC NA TRBV5-1 TRBD1 TRBJ2-1
CATSTSVRGYIEQFF TGTGCCACCAGCACGAGCGTCAGGGGGTACATTGAGCAGTTCTTC few TRBV15 TRBD1 TRBJ2-1
CASSQVWASDYEQYF TGCGCCAGCAGCCAAGTTTGGGCCTCCGACTACGAGCAGTACTTC NA TRBV4-3 NA TRBJ2-7
CASSPLPGWGTGTYNEQFF TGTGCCAGCAGTCCCCTCCCGGGGTGGGGGACAGGGACCTACAATGAGCAGTTCTTC few TRBV27 TRBD1 TRBJ2-1
CASSWGEYTDTQYF TGTGCCAGCAGCTGGGGGGAGTACACAGATACGCAGTATTTT NA TRBV7-2 NA TRBJ2-3
CIPNSGGVLGAFF TGCATCCCAAATTCCGGGGGTGTCTTAGGAGCTTTCTTT NA TRBV20-1 NA TRBJ1-1
CASSLWAGGTAQRLRNTEAFF TGCGCCAGCAGCTTGTGGGCGGGTGGGACAGCTCAACGTCTCCGGAACACTGAAGCTTTCTTT few TRBV5-1 TRBD1 TRBJ1-1
CSVFRGGNTEAFF TGCAGCGTTTTCAGGGGTGGGAACACTGAAGCTTTCTTT many TRBV29-1 NA TRBJ1-1
CASSNRLDVSSYEQYF TGTGCCAGCAGCAACCGACTAGACGTATCCTCCTACGAGCAGTACTTC many TRBV13 NA TRBJ2-7
CASSYSLQRQSNEQFF TGTGCCAGCAGTTACTCATTGCAGCGGCAGTCCAATGAGCAGTTCTTC NA TRBV6-2/TRBV6-3 NA TRBJ2-1
CSARVGSSSTDTQYF TGCAGTGCTAGAGTAGGGAGCAGTAGCACAGATACGCAGTATTTT few TRBV20-1 NA TRBJ2-3
CASSGQLRGQYF TGTGCCAGCAGCGGACAGTTGAGGGGGCAGTACTTC many TRBV12-3/TRBV12-4 NA TRBJ2-7
CASSLLAGGVGNEQFF TGTGCCAGCAGTTTACTAGCGGGAGGTGTAGGCAATGAGCAGTTCTTC NA TRBV12-3/TRBV12-4 TRBD2 TRBJ2-1